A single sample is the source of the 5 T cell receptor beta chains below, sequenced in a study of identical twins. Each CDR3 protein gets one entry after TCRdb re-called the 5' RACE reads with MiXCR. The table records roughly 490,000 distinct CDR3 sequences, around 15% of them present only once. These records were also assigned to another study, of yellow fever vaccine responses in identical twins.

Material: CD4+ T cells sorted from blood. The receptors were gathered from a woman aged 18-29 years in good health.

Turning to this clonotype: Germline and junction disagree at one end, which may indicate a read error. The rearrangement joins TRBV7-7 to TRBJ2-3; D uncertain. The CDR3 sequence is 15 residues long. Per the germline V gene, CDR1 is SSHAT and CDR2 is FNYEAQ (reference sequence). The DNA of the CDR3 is TGTGCTAGCAGCCGGTCATTAGCTGAAACAGATACGCAGTATTTT. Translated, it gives CASSRSLAETDTQYF.

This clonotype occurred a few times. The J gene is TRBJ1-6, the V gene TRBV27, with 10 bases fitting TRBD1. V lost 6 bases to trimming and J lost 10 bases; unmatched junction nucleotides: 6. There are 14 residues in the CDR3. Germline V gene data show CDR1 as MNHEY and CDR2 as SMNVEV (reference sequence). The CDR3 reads CASREGQGYSPLHF. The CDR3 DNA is TGTGCCAGCAGGGAGGGACAGGGGTACTCACCCCTCCACTTT.

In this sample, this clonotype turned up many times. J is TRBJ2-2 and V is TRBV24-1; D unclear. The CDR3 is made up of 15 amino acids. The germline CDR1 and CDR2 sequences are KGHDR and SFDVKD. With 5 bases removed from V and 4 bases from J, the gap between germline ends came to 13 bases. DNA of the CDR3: TGTGCCACCAGTGGAGGTTTGAGAAGCACCGGGGAGCTGTTTTTT. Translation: CATSGGLRSTGELFF.

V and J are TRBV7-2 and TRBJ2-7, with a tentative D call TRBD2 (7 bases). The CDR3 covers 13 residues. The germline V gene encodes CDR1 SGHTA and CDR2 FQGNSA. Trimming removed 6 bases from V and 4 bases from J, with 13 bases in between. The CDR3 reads CASRGGGSYEQYF. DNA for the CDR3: TGTGCCAGCAGAGGGGGAGGGAGTTACGAGCAGTACTTC.

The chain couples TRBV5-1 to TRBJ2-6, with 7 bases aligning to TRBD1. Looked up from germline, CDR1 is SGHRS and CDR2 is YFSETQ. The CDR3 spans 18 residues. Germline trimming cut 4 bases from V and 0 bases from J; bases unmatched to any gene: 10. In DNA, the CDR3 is TGCGCCAGCAGCACCCTACAGGGGATGGGCTCTGGGGCCAACGTCCTGACTTTC. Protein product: CASSTLQGMGSGANVLTF.